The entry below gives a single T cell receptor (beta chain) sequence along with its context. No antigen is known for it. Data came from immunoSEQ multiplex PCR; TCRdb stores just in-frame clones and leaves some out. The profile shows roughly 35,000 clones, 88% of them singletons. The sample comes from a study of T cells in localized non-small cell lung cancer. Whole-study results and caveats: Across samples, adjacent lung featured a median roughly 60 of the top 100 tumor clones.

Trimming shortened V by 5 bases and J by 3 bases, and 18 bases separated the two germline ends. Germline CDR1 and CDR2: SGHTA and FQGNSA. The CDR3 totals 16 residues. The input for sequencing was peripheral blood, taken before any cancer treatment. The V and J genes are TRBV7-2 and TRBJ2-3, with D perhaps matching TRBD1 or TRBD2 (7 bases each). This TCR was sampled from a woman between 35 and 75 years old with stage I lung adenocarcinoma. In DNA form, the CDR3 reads TGTGCCAGCAGCGCACAGGGGAGGGGTTTAACAGATACGCAGTATTTT. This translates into CASSAQGRGLTDTQYF.